The TCR beta chain described here comes from a study of blood T cell repertoires in COVID-19. Looking at the study overall: Collection of acute and convalescent COVID-19 samples took place in the United States, Italy and Spain. Sources were T cells, B-cell-depleted T cells, or PBMCs; the material itself was cDNA or gDNA.

Profiling relied on immunoSEQ multiplex PCR, and the TCRdb table lists in-frame clones only, not all of them. This sample has fewer than 350,000 clones, with about 76% found just once. V lost 5 bases to trimming and J lost 5 bases; unmatched junction nucleotides: 6. Germline loops: CDR1 MGHRA, CDR2 YSYEKL. The CDR3 is 15 residues long. The TCR comes from a woman aged 55-70 years with active or convalescent COVID-19. The specimen was peripheral blood. This sequence joins TRBV4-1 and TRBJ1-6; 7 positions match TRBD1. The CDR3 sequence: CASSAYRGNNSPLHF. In DNA form, the CDR3 reads TGCGCCAGCAGCGCCTACAGGGGAAATAATTCACCCCTCCACTTT.